This T cell receptor (beta chain) was observed in a study of sequential checkpoint blockade in melanoma. Documented treatment: randomized to nivolumab then ipilimumab (arm A) or the reverse (arm B). Live CD3+CD8+ CD19− CD56− cells were sorted from PBMCs. This table comes from immunoSEQ multiplex PCR, and its TCRdb copy is limited to in-frame clones, with some not included. Here the sample spans some 21,000 clones, approximately 78% being singletons. CDR3 length: 13 amino acids. Germline lookup yields CDR1 GTSNPN and CDR2 SVGIG (reference sequence). Trimming removed 4 bases from V and 8 bases from J; junction bases left unmatched: 7.

This specimen consisted of CD8+ T cells sorted from blood (inferred from file names), obtained from a patient given nivolumab and ipilimumab in sequence. The TCR sequence derives from a human donor with melanoma. The chain recombines TRBV30 with TRBJ2-1; 8 bases map to TRBD1. CDR3 protein: CAWTRDRLDEQFF. CDR3 nucleotides: TGTGCCTGGACACGGGACAGGCTAGATGAGCAGTTCTTC.